The 19 T cell receptor beta chains below all came from one sample that was sequenced in a study of control samples from healthy donors and cancer patients. Method: immunoSEQ multiplex PCR; TCRdb's copy keeps in-frame clones and lacks some. The repertoire consists of about 70,000 clones, with roughly 84% occurring once and the leading ten covering around 30%. Sequenced material: blood. These receptors came from a man aged 50 to 59 in good health.

V usage is TRBV28 and J usage is TRBJ1-4, with D possibly TRBD1 on 5 matching bases. Trimming shortened V by 4 bases and J by 8 bases, and 8 bases separated the two germline ends. The CDR3 runs to 12 residues. The germline V gene has CDR1 MDHEN and CDR2 SYDVKM. For the CDR3, the DNA is TGTGCCAGCAGTTCACCAGGGGAAAAACTGTTTTTT. It is translated as CASSSPGEKLFF.

The chain's CDR3 is CASSENRTGEYSNQPQHF. The CDR3, as DNA: TGTGCCAGCAGTGAAAACCGCACCGGGGAATATAGCAATCAGCCCCAGCATTTT. The chain carries TRBV25-1 and TRBJ1-5; no firm D call. The germline CDR1 and CDR2 sequences are MGHDK and SYGVNS. V gave up 2 bases and J gave up 0 bases, with 17 bases separating them. This CDR3 is built from 18 residues.

This clone was detected a few times. The V and J genes are TRBV11-2 and TRBJ2-5; 13 nucleotides align to TRBD2. V lost 3 bases to trimming and J lost 5 bases; unmatched junction nucleotides: 3. Germline V gene data show CDR1 as SGHAT and CDR2 as FQNNGV. The CDR3 totals 15 residues. CDR3 DNA sequence: TGTGCCAGCAGCTTTGGACTAGCGGGGGATGAGACCCAGTACTTC. Its translation is CASSFGLAGDETQYF.

The V call is TRBV4-3, the J call TRBJ1-2; TRBD1 might be the D (6 bases). With 0 bases removed from V and 3 bases from J, the gap between germline ends came to 11 bases. The V gene's germline CDR1 is LGHNA and CDR2 YSLEER. CDR3 length: 15 residues. In nucleotides, the CDR3 is TGCGCCAGCAGCCAAGATTTAAGGGGGTACTATGGCTACACCTTC. Its protein is CASSQDLRGYYGYTF.

The chain recombines TRBV28 with TRBJ1-5; D not resolved. This CDR3 spans 12 amino acids. V was clipped by 3 bases and J by 4 bases, with 4 bases between them. Germline V lookup: CDR1 MDHEN, CDR2 SYDVKM. As DNA, the CDR3 is TGTGCCAGCAGTTTGAGAAATCAGCCCCAGCATTTT. Protein: CASSLRNQPQHF.

The chain recombines TRBV5-1 with TRBJ1-5; possibly TRBD1 for D (6 bases). The CDR3 loop spans 15 amino acids. Germline-derived CDR1 and CDR2 are SGHRS and YFSETQ. V shed 1 base and J shed 3 bases, with 11 bases lying between them. The CDR3 spells CASSLSGQNNQPQHF. The CDR3 DNA is TGCGCCAGCAGCTTGAGCGGACAGAACAATCAGCCCCAGCATTTT. Using reference TRBV5-1 and TRBJ1-5 for the parts outside the CDR3, the full variable domain is KAGVTQTPRYLIKTRGQQVTLSCSPISGHRSVSWYQQTPGQGLQFLFEYFSETQRNKGNFPGRFSGRQFSNSRSEMNVSTLELGDSALYLCASSLSGQNNQPQHFGDGTRLSIL.

The J gene is TRBJ1-1, the V gene TRBV7-9, with D unresolved. Looked up from germline, CDR1 is SEHNR and CDR2 is FQNEAQ (reference sequence). The CDR3 has 10 residues. The ends were cut back, 11 bases at V and 3 bases at J, with 7 bases in the middle. The DNA of the CDR3 is TGTGCCGCTAGTGACACTGAAGCTTTCTTT. Translating it yields CAASDTEAFF.

The chain employs TRBV4-3 and TRBJ2-3; TRBD1 matches at 7 bases. Germline loops: CDR1 LGHNA, CDR2 YSLEER. The CDR3 runs to 16 residues. The junction had 8 bases not matched to a gene; V was cut back by 3 bases and J by 2 bases. The CDR3 loop reads CASSHQTGMSTDTQYF. In DNA form, the CDR3 reads TGCGCCAGCAGCCACCAGACAGGGATGTCCACAGATACGCAGTATTTT.

This clone has more than one count but fewer than ten. The rearrangement links TRBV7-2 to TRBJ2-3, with TRBD1 identical over 11 bases. Trimming at V came to 4 bases and at J to 4 bases, leaving 1 base not matched to a gene. Looked up from germline, CDR1 is SGHTA and CDR2 is FQGNSA. This CDR3 has 14 amino acids. The CDR3 DNA reads as TGTGCCAGCAGCTGGGACAGGGGGGCAGATACGCAGTATTTT. Residues: CASSWDRGADTQYF.

V usage is TRBV7-3 and J usage is TRBJ2-5; 11 bases align to TRBD1. V gave up 6 bases and J gave up 5 bases; unmatched junction bases: 14. CDR1 and CDR2 (germline): SGHTA, FQGTGA. CDR3 length: 17 residues. In nucleotides, the CDR3 is TGTGCCAGCAGAACCACCGCCGGCGGGACAGGGGGGGAGACCCAGTACTTC. This encodes CASRTTAGGTGGETQYF.

The chain has TRBV7-5 and TRBJ1-1. TRBV7-5 is a pseudogene. This CDR3 has 14 residues. This CDR3 reads CVRRRVGVITEAFF. CDR3 nucleotides: TGTGTCAGAAGGAGGGTAGGGGTAATCACTGAAGCTTTCTTT.

This chain links TRBV10-3 with TRBJ1-2, with a weak D call TRBD1 (5 bases). Germline V gives CDR1 ENHRY, CDR2 SYGVKD. The V end was cut by 0 bases, the J end by 2 bases, with 10 bases between. The CDR3 extends over 15 amino acids. The CDR3 loop reads CAISESEQANYGYTF. The CDR3 nucleotides are TGTGCCATCAGTGAGTCGGAACAGGCCAACTATGGCTACACCTTC.

This clone was counted a few times. The V gene is TRBV11-2, the J gene TRBJ2-1; D possibly corresponds to TRBD2 (6 bases). The germline CDR1 and CDR2 sequences are SGHAT and FQNNGV. V gave up 5 bases and J gave up 9 bases, with 17 bases separating them. The CDR3 has 14 amino acids. The CDR3 DNA reads TGTGCCAGCAGCCCAAGGAACGGGAGAGGTGAGCAGTTCTTC. It specifies CASSPRNGRGEQFF.

This clone has only one observation. The gene calls are TRBV5-1 and TRBJ2-7, with TRBD2 matching over 10 bases. Germline values: CDR1 SGHRS, CDR2 YFSETQ. The V and J ends lost 3 bases and 2 bases, in that order; junction bases with no gene match: 8. The CDR3 contains 16 residues. The CDR3 nucleotides read TGCGCCAGCAGCTCCGTAGCGGGGGGTGATACCTACGAGCAGTACTTC. Protein: CASSSVAGGDTYEQYF.

The chain has TRBV24-1 and TRBJ2-3; 9 positions match TRBD1. The V and J ends lost 4 bases and 4 bases, in that order; junction bases with no gene match: 11. There are 17 residues in the CDR3. Germline V gives CDR1 KGHDR, CDR2 SFDVKD. CDR3 amino acids: CATSDTAGTGKADTQYF. CDR3 nucleotide sequence: TGTGCCACCAGTGACACTGCCGGGACAGGGAAAGCAGATACGCAGTATTTT.

The CDR3 DNA reads TGTGCCAGCAGCCGACCGGGACAGGGGGCCCCGGCGGGCACCGGGGAGCTGTTTTTT. The encoded protein is CASSRPGQGAPAGTGELFF. The chain uses TRBV7-9 and TRBJ2-2, with TRBD1 matching 12 bases. The CDR3 runs 19 residues. CDR1 is SEHNR and CDR2 is FQNEAQ in the germline V gene (reference sequence). J gave up 4 bases and V 5 bases, and 14 bases lay outside the gene matches.

This chain joins TRBV9 and TRBJ2-7; D is undetermined. Trimming cost V 4 bases and J 2 bases, with 13 bases left between them. Germline assignment: CDR1 SGDLS and CDR2 YYNGEE. The CDR3 consists of 14 residues. Here the CDR3 DNA reads TGTGCCAGCAGCATGGACGTCTCCACCTACGAGCAGTACTTC. This sequence encodes CASSMDVSTYEQYF.

V usage is TRBV2 and J usage is TRBJ1-3; TRBD1 matches 8 bases. Germline CDR1 SNHLY, CDR2 FYNNEI. This CDR3 has 15 residues. Trimming removed 1 base from V and 6 bases from J; junction bases left unmatched: 5. Here the CDR3 reads CASSEVGTGANTIYF. The CDR3 nucleotides read TGTGCCAGCAGTGAAGTTGGGACAGGTGCAAACACCATATATTTT.

The gene calls are TRBV5-1 and TRBJ2-5; possibly TRBD2 for D (5 bases). The CDR3 length is 15 residues. Germline CDR1 and CDR2: SGHRS and YFSETQ. Trimming removed 1 base at V and 1 base at J, with 11 bases between. CDR3 amino acids: CASSLTPAVQETQYF. The CDR3 DNA reads as TGCGCCAGCAGCTTGACCCCAGCGGTCCAAGAGACCCAGTACTTC.